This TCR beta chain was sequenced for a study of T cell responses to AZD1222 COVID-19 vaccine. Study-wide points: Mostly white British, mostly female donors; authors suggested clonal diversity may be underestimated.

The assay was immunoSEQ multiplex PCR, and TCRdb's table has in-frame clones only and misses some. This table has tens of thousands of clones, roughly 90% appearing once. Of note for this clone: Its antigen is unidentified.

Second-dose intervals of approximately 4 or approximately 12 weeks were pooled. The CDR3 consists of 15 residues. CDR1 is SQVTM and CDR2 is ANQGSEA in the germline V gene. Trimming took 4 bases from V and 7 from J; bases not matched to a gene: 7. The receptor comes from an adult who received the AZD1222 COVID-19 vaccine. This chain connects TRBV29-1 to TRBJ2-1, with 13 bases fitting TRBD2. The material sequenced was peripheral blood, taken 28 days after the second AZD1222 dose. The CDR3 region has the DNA TGCAGCGTTGGAGGACTAGCGGGAGTTATGAATGAGCAGTTCTTC. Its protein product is CSVGGLAGVMNEQFF.